A single sample is the source of the 9 T cell receptor beta chains below, sequenced in a study of T cell responses to AZD1222 COVID-19 vaccine. Libraries were prepared by immunoSEQ multiplex PCR; TCRdb keeps only in-frame clonotypes and omits some of them. The table has more than 250,000 clones, approximately 93% seen once. The source was peripheral blood, collected on day 0 of AZD1222 vaccination. The receptors stem from an adult in good health.

The chain links TRBV5-3 to TRBJ2-4; the D is unclear. TRBV5-3 is an ORF; its function is uncertain. Trimming pared 4 bases from V and 1 base from J, leaving 12 bases between. CDR3 size: 15 residues. CDR3 sequence reads: CARSPGPPAKNIQYF. The CDR3 bases are TGTGCCAGAAGCCCCGGGCCCCCCGCCAAAAACATTCAGTACTTC.

To note about this clone: One end of the junction does not line up with germline, which may come from a read error. V and J are TRBV7-7 and TRBJ2-2; TRBD2 matches at 9 bases. The CDR3 is 14 amino acids. Germline V gene sequence: CDR1 SSHAT, CDR2 FNYEAQ (reference sequence). The chain's CDR3 is CASRASGVAGELFF. The CDR3 coding sequence is TGTGCTAGCAGGGCTAGCGGGGTGGCCGGGGAGCTGTTTTTT.

The chain carries TRBV5-1 and TRBJ2-3; D uncertain. The CDR3 loop spans 14 amino acids. Germline assignment: CDR1 SGHRS and CDR2 YFSETQ. The ends were cut back, 0 bases at V and 6 bases at J, with 11 bases in the middle. The CDR3 nucleotides are TGCGCCAGCAGCTTGGAGGACCTACTGGATACGCAGTATTTT. Amino acids: CASSLEDLLDTQYF. Using reference TRBV5-1 and TRBJ2-3 for the parts outside the CDR3, the full variable domain is KAGVTQTPRYLIKTRGQQVTLSCSPISGHRSVSWYQQTPGQGLQFLFEYFSETQRNKGNFPGRFSGRQFSNSRSEMNVSTLELGDSALYLCASSLEDLLDTQYFGPGTRLTVL.

The chain has TRBV2 and TRBJ1-2, with no clear D. The V gene lost 3 bases and the J gene lost 7 bases, with 12 bases spanning the gap. The CDR3 runs 13 residues. Germline V gene data show CDR1 as SNHLY and CDR2 as FYNNEI. Here the CDR3 reads CASSDILLSGYTF. CDR3 DNA sequence: TGTGCCAGCAGTGATATTCTGCTCTCTGGCTACACCTTC.

The sample holds a few counts of this clone. The gene calls are TRBV6-6 and TRBJ1-3; D unclear. Per the germline V gene, CDR1 is MNHNY and CDR2 is SVGAGI (reference sequence). The V gene lost 2 bases and the J gene lost 0 bases, with 5 bases spanning the gap. The CDR3 covers 14 residues. CDR3 coding DNA: TGTGCCAGCAGTTACGAAAGCTCTGGAAACACCATATATTTT. Translation: CASSYESSGNTIYF.

A remark on this clone: Other DNA variants within this sample encode the same CDR3. DNA for the CDR3: TGTGCCAGCAGCCCCCAGGACTATGGCTACACCTTC. Amino acids: CASSPQDYGYTF. The V and J genes are TRBV7-9 and TRBJ1-2; D gene unclear. Germline assignment: CDR1 SEHNR and CDR2 FQNEAQ (reference sequence). The CDR3 length is 12 residues. Trimming left V 5 bases short and J 3 bases short, with 7 bases between.

The chain is built from TRBV19 and TRBJ1-5; TRBD1 matches 11 bases. CDR1 LNHDA and CDR2 SQIVND come from the germline V gene (reference sequence). This CDR3 has 13 amino acids. J was trimmed by 5 bases and V by 8 bases; bases with no gene match: 2. The CDR3 DNA sequence: TGTGCCAGTGGACAGGGGGCCCATCAGCCCCAGCATTTT. It translates to CASGQGAHQPQHF.

This clone was recorded once. The rearrangement joins TRBV11-3 to TRBJ2-3; TRBD1 agrees at 10 bases. Germline V gene data show CDR1 as SGHNT and CDR2 as YENEEA. V was pared by 5 bases and J by 4 bases, with 6 bases of the junction left unmatched. This CDR3 comprises 15 residues. CDR3 bases: TGTGCCAGCAGCCCGACAGGGGGCAACGCAGATACGCAGTATTTT. This translates into CASSPTGGNADTQYF.

The V and J genes are TRBV7-9 and TRBJ2-7, with TRBD2 matching 8 bases. After removal of 5 bases from V and 0 bases from J, the junction contained 3 bases not matched to a gene. CDR1 and CDR2 (germline): SEHNR, FQNEAQ (reference sequence). CDR3 size: 14 residues. The CDR3 is CASSAGGSSYEQYF. CDR3 DNA sequence: TGTGCCAGCAGCGCGGGGGGTAGCTCCTACGAGCAGTACTTC.